This T cell receptor beta chain was recorded in a study of immune cell composition in non-small cell lung cancer. General study findings and limits: Tumour TCR-beta clonality showed no significant link to smoking pack-years.

Produced via immunoSEQ multiplex PCR; TCRdb's table is partial and in-frame only. The profile shows roughly 2,500 clones, 81% of them singletons. The CDR3 spans 16 residues. The germline CDR1 and CDR2 sequences are SEHNR and FQNEAQ (reference sequence). The ends lost 3 bases at V and 9 bases at J; junction bases unmatched: 10. Points on this clone: Its target is not known.

This sequence originates from a human donor with non-small cell lung cancer. This rearrangement joins TRBV7-9 to TRBJ2-1; 11 bases are shared with TRBD2. Sequenced sample: lung tumor tissue. As DNA, the CDR3 is TGTGCCAGCAGCTTCACGACACTAGCGGGAGAAGCTGAGCAGTTCTTC. Translation gives CASSFTTLAGEAEQFF.